These 20 T cell receptor beta chains came from one sample sequenced in a study of blood T cell repertoires in COVID-19. Sequencing used immunoSEQ multiplex PCR; TCRdb keeps in-frame clones, though not all of them. Here the sample spans 100,000 or so clones, roughly 86% being singletons. The sample consisted of peripheral blood. These receptors came from a woman aged 25 to 39 with acute or convalescent COVID-19.

The chain combines TRBV7-2 with TRBJ1-6; D gene ambiguous. The CDR3 is made up of 13 amino acids. The germline CDR1 and CDR2 sequences are SGHTA and FQGNSA. V was clipped by 2 bases and J by 11 bases, with 10 bases between them. CDR3 nucleotide sequence: TGTGCCAGCAGCTTATTTCTCGAGACACCCCTCCACTTT. Translated: CASSLFLETPLHF.

The rearrangement joins TRBV6-6 to TRBJ1-2; D uncertain. The CDR3 runs 14 residues. Germline V CDR1 and CDR2: MNHNY, SVGAGI (reference sequence). Trimming cost V 5 bases and J 4 bases, with 14 bases left between them. CDR3 sequence reads: CASSGTEGSYGYTF. CDR3 in DNA: TGTGCCAGCAGTGGTACAGAGGGATCCTATGGCTACACCTTC.

This chain connects TRBV4-1 to TRBJ1-4; 10 positions agree with TRBD1. This CDR3 contains 16 residues. In germline, CDR1 is MGHRA, CDR2 YSYEKL. Losses at the gene ends were 2 bases for V and 5 bases for J; bases not matched to a gene: 5. The CDR3 coding sequence is TGCGCCAGCAGCCAATCCCGGGACAGGGGAAATGAAAAACTGTTTTTT. It encodes CASSQSRDRGNEKLFF.

The rearrangement uses TRBV3-1 (or the pseudogene TRBV3-2) and TRBJ2-1; TRBD1 agrees at 8 bases. Germline trimming cut 1 base from V and 7 bases from J; bases unmatched to any gene: 9. Germline V gives CDR1 LGHDT, CDR2 YNNKEL (reference sequence). This CDR3 is built from 16 residues. The CDR3 bases are TGTGCCAGCAGCCAAGGGCAGGGGGCGCTAGGGAATGAGCAGTTCTTC. The encoded protein is CASSQGQGALGNEQFF.

A note on this clone: This specimen includes other DNA sequences encoding the same CDR3. The chain joins TRBV28 to TRBJ1-3; 10 positions match TRBD1. This CDR3 is built from 14 residues. The germline V gene has CDR1 MDHEN and CDR2 SYDVKM. Losses at the gene ends were 8 bases for V and 0 bases for J; bases not matched to a gene: 1. CDR3 loop: CASRTGGSGNTIYF. In DNA form, the CDR3 reads TGTGCCAGCCGGACAGGGGGCTCTGGAAACACCATATATTTT.

The count of this clone is one. This chain links TRBV27 with TRBJ1-1; 7 nucleotides align to TRBD1. The CDR3 extends over 14 amino acids. CDR1 and CDR2 (germline): MNHEY, SMNVEV (reference sequence). Germline trimming cut 4 bases from V and 1 base from J; bases unmatched to any gene: 3. The CDR3 coding sequence is TGTGCCAGCAGTTCACAGGGGTCGAACACTGAAGCTTTCTTT. Its translation is CASSSQGSNTEAFF.

The chain links TRBV12-3 or TRBV12-4 to TRBJ2-6; no reliable D call. Between the trimmed V and J ends, which lost 9 bases and 1 base, there was a span of 7 bases. The CDR3 loop spans 13 amino acids. The DNA for the CDR3 is TGTGCCAGTGGGCGTTCTGGGGCCAACGTCCTGACTTTC. Translating it yields CASGRSGANVLTF.

The chain carries TRBV20-1 and TRBJ2-7; 14 nucleotides align to TRBD2. CDR3 size: 16 residues. Germline lookup yields CDR1 DFQATT and CDR2 SNEGSKA (reference sequence). The V segment lost 3 bases and the J segment 1 base; nucleotides outside the gene matches: 5. As DNA, the CDR3 is TGCAGTGCTAGTGGGACTAGCGGGGGACCTTCCTACGAGCAGTACTTC. The encoded protein is CSASGTSGGPSYEQYF.

This chain uses TRBV27 with TRBJ1-2; D uncertain. CDR1 and CDR2 from the germline V gene are MNHEY and SMNVEV (reference sequence). This CDR3 comprises 15 residues. The V end was cut by 3 bases, the J end by 3 bases, with 14 bases between. CDR3 loop: CASSLRPLSDYGYTF. The DNA for the CDR3 is TGTGCCAGCAGTTTGAGGCCCCTCTCCGACTATGGCTACACCTTC.

Points on this clone: The sample carries other DNA sequences with the same CDR3. The V call is TRBV5-1, the J call TRBJ1-4; weak D call: TRBD1 (5 bases). This CDR3 has 14 amino acids. V was clipped by 4 bases and J by 1 base, with 8 bases between them. Looked up from germline, CDR1 is SGHRS and CDR2 is YFSETQ. CDR3 nucleotide sequence: TGCGCCAGCAGCCTCGACAGAACTAATGAAAAACTGTTTTTT. This encodes CASSLDRTNEKLFF.

The chain carries TRBV6-6 and TRBJ1-4; D possibly corresponds to TRBD1 (5 bases). V was trimmed by 2 bases and J by 8 bases, leaving 6 bases between them. The CDR3 is 12 residues long. CDR1 is MNHNY and CDR2 is SVGAGI in the germline V gene (reference sequence). The CDR3 sequence: CASSYPGEKLFF. The CDR3 DNA follows: TGTGCCAGCAGTTACCCAGGGGAAAAACTGTTTTTT.

This chain links TRBV6-5 with TRBJ1-1, with D perhaps TRBD1 (6 bases). The CDR3 has 14 amino acids. V lost 5 bases and J 7 bases, leaving 17 bases between the germline ends. Per the germline V gene, CDR1 is MNHEY and CDR2 is SVGAGI. The CDR3 sequence: CASSRPGQSDEAFF. Written as DNA, the CDR3 is TGTGCCAGCAGTCGACCCGGACAGAGCGATGAAGCTTTCTTT.

The chain couples TRBV28 to TRBJ1-2; the D is unclear. Germline assignment: CDR1 MDHEN and CDR2 SYDVKM. V dropped 4 bases and J dropped 4 bases, with 13 bases sitting between them. This CDR3 region has 14 residues. The DNA of the CDR3 is TGTGCCAGCAGTTCCCCCCCAGATCGCTATGGCTACACCTTC. This codes for CASSSPPDRYGYTF.

The chain has TRBV9 and TRBJ2-3; D is perhaps TRBD2 (6 bases). CDR1 and CDR2 from the germline V gene are SGDLS and YYNGEE. Trimming took off 1 base at V and 0 bases at J, with 9 bases between the two ends. This CDR3 has 15 residues. The chain's CDR3 is CASSVTSLSTDTQYF. CDR3 nucleotide sequence: TGTGCCAGCAGCGTAACTAGCCTTAGCACAGATACGCAGTATTTT.

This clone was detected only a few times. The V and J genes are TRBV3-1 (or the pseudogene TRBV3-2) and TRBJ2-1; the match to TRBD1 covers 7 bases. The CDR3 loop spans 17 amino acids. The germline V gene has CDR1 LGHDT and CDR2 YNNKEL (reference sequence). Trimming at V came to 2 bases and at J to 9 bases, leaving 16 bases not matched to a gene. Written as DNA, the CDR3 is TGTGCCAGCAGCCAACTGATTGCGACAGGGCGGGCGAGTGAGCAGTTCTTC. It translates to CASSQLIATGRASEQFF.

The count of this clone is one. This sequence joins TRBV11-2 and TRBJ2-7; D is perhaps TRBD2 (6 bases). The V gene lost 1 base and the J gene lost 7 bases, with 17 bases spanning the gap. Germline values: CDR1 SGHAT, CDR2 FQNNGV. The CDR3 spans 15 residues. The CDR3 DNA reads as TGTGCCAGCAGCTTAGGATCGGGAGCCACTGAGGAGCAGTACTTC. Amino acids: CASSLGSGATEEQYF.

The sample holds one count of this clone. The chain has TRBV5-1 and TRBJ2-1, with a weak D call TRBD2 (5 bases). Between the trimmed V and J ends, which lost 0 bases and 9 bases, there was a span of 22 bases. The CDR3 sequence is 17 residues long. Per germline, CDR1 SGHRS and CDR2 YFSETQ. The CDR3 DNA follows: TGCGCCAGCAGCTTGGAGGCGAGCGGACCTCGGGCGCGTGAGCAGTTCTTC. Translated, it gives CASSLEASGPRAREQFF.

The gene calls are TRBV6-1 and TRBJ1-1; TRBD1 is a possible D gene (6 bases). Trimming cost V 2 bases and J 7 bases, with 14 bases left between them. Germline CDR1 reads MNHNS; CDR2 reads SASEGT. CDR3 size: 14 residues. The chain's CDR3 is CASSERGGDGEAFF. The CDR3 DNA is TGTGCCAGCAGTGAACGAGGGGGGGATGGTGAAGCTTTCTTT.

The chain recombines TRBV29-1 with TRBJ1-4; weak D call: TRBD1 (5 bases). The CDR3 has 13 amino acids. Trimming removed 7 bases from V and 4 bases from J, with 13 bases in between. Per germline, CDR1 SQVTM and CDR2 ANQGSEA. The CDR3 loop reads CSAAGQLNEKLFF. The CDR3 coding sequence is TGCAGCGCTGCAGGGCAGCTTAATGAAAAACTGTTTTTT.

The chain recombines TRBV11-2 with TRBJ2-2; D perhaps matches TRBD2 (5 bases). The germline gives CDR1 SGHAT, CDR2 FQNNGV. Between the trimmed V and J ends, which lost 5 bases and 6 bases, there was a span of 19 bases. The CDR3 runs to 16 residues. The CDR3 nucleotides are TGTGCCAGCAGCATAGTGAGGGCCTCCCACGCCGGGGAGCTGTTTTTT. Encoded protein: CASSIVRASHAGELFF.